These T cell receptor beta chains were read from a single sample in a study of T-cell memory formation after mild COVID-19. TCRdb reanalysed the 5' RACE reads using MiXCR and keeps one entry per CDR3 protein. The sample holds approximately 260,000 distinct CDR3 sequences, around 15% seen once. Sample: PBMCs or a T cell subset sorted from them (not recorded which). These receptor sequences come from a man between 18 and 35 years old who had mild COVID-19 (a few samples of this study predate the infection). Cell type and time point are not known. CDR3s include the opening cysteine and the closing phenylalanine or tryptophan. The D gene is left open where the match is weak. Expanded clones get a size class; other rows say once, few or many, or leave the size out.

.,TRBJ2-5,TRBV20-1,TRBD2,TGCAGTGCTAGCGGGGGGTTGTTGGAGACCCAGTACTTC,CSASGGLLETQYF
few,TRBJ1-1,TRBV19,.,TGTGCCAGTAGCGTGGAGGGATGGTCGGGTACTGAAGCTTTCTTT,CASSVEGWSGTEAFF
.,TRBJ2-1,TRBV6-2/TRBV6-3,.,TGTGCCAGCAGCGATTCAGGGCGTAAGCAGTTCTTC,CASSDSGRKQFF
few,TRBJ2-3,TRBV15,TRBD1,TGTGCCACCGGCCCCAGGGGGTCAGATACGCAGTATTTT,CATGPRGSDTQYF
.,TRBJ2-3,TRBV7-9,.,TGTGCCAGCAGCACCGGCACCTACACAGATACGCAGTATTTT,CASSTGTYTDTQYF
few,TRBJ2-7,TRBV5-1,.,TGCGCCAGCAGCCCCCCAGGGGCTCAAGAGCAGTACTTC,CASSPPGAQEQYF
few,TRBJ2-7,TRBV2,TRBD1,TGTGCCAGCAGTGTATCGGTGGGACAGTTCTCCTACGAGCAGTACTTC,CASSVSVGQFSYEQYF
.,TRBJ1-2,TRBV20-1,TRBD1,TGCAGTGCTAGAGACCGGATCAGGGGGATCTATGGCTACACCTTC,CSARDRIRGIYGYTF
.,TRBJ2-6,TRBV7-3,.,TGTGCCAGCAGCACCCGATTGGCTGGGGCCAACGTCCTGACTTTC,CASSTRLAGANVLTF
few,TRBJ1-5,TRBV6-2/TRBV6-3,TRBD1,TGTGCCAGCAGTTACCCGGGACAGGGGGCTAGAGAGCCCCAGCATTTT,CASSYPGQGAREPQHF
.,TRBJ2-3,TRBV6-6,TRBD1,TGTGCCAGCAGTTACCCGACAGGGGTGGGCACAGATACGCAGTATTTT,CASSYPTGVGTDTQYF
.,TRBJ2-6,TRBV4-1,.,TGCGCCAGCAGCCAAGCAGGCCCCGGGGCCAACGTCCTGACTTTC,CASSQAGPGANVLTF
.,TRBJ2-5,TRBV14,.,TGTGCCAGCAGCTTGAGCGGAGGCCAAGAGACCCAGTACTTC,CASSLSGGQETQYF
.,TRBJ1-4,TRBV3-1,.,TGTGCCAGCAGCAACCCTAATGAAAAACTGTTTTTT,CASSNPNEKLFF
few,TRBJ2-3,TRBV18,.,TGTGCCAGCTCACCAAGTGCGAGGACAGTTAGCACAGATACGCAGTATTTT,CASSPSARTVSTDTQYF
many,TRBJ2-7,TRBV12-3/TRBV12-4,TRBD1,TGTGCCAGCAGTGAGGGACAGGGGTCCTACGAGCAGTACTTC,CASSEGQGSYEQYF
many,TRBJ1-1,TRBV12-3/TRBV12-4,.,TGTGCCAGCACTCTTCAGGGCACTGAAGCTTTCTTT,CASTLQGTEAFF
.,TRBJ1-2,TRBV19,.,TGTGCCAGTAGTATACCGTGGCAGGGGCGAAAGTCTGGCTACACCTTC,CASSIPWQGRKSGYTF
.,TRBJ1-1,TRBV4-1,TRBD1,TGCGCCAGCAGCCAAGGGACAGGGGTCACTGAAGCTTTCTTT,CASSQGTGVTEAFF
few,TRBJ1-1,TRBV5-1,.,TGCGCCAGCAGCTTCTCAGGCGGTCGACTTACACCGCTTATGAACACTGAAGCTTTCTTT,CASSFSGGRLTPLMNTEAFF
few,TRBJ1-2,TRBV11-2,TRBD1,TGTGCCAGCAGCTTGGGGACAGAATATGGCTACACCTTC,CASSLGTEYGYTF
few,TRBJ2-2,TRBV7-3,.,TGTGCCAGCAGCTTAATGCCGACTACGAACACCGGGGAGCTGTTTTTT,CASSLMPTTNTGELFF
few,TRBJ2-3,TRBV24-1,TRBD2,TGTGCCACCAGTCTAGCGGCCCCAGATACGCAGTATTTT,CATSLAAPDTQYF
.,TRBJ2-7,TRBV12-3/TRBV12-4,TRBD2,TGTGCCAGCAGTTTACTAGCGGGGGGGCTGTACTTC,CASSLLAGGLYF
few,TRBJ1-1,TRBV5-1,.,TGCGCCAGCAGCATGGACGGCTACATGAACACTGAAGCTTTCTTT,CASSMDGYMNTEAFF
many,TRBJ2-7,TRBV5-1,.,TGCGCCAGCAACCTCGGTGGGGTATCCTACGAGCAGTACTTC,CASNLGGVSYEQYF